The clone carrying this T cell receptor beta chain was counted only a few times. Its specificity is not known. These gene names are mouse names. The read is 1 residue too short to cover the CDR3 end, so that end is filled in from the germline J gene. This record comes from a study of tissue T cells after allogeneic stem cell transplantation. Study findings and constraints: Within patients, tissue anatomy strongly shaped TCR repertoire composition. Shared clones across patients were few; motif clustering revealed tissue-specific shared signatures.

Survey-depth TCRbeta CDR3 sequencing reported V/J genes and productive frequencies. Generated by immunoSEQ multiplex PCR, the TCRdb table keeps only in-frame clones and is missing some. The table includes some 48,000 clones, 65% to 85% detected once. This CDR3 spans 14 amino acids. The ends were cut back, 6 bases at V and 0 bases at J, with 13 bases in the middle. Germline lookup yields CDR1 NNHDY and CDR2 SYVADS. Sequenced input: sorted cells pooled from one or two spleens. V is TRBV13-3 and J is TRBJ2-7; the D gene is possibly TRBD1 (6 bases). The TCR comes from a pool of C57BL/6 mice in good health. Incomplete CDR3 DNA: TGTGCCAGCACCGGGACATCGAGCTCCTATGAACAGTAC. Its translation is CASTGTSSSYEQY. The full CDR3 reads CASTGTSSSYEQYF.